This TCR beta chain was identified in a study of shared clonotypes between healthy human individuals (dated by TCRdb to about 2020). Regarding the research as a whole: The cohort included three men and a couple of women between 18 and 49 years of age. To estimate repertoire size and how much clonotypes are shared between individuals, the study performed deep sequencing of blood TCR repertoires from a handful of healthy adults. Libraries were prepared and TCR repertoires were sequenced by different laboratories using diverse techniques, in order to increase sequencing depth and limit assay-specific biases. Per donor, leukapheresis produced somewhere between about 0.94 and 10 billion PBMCs. General findings and caveats noted by the study authors: Based on pairwise subsampling, the degree of clonotype sharing among donors was expected to be affected by sequencing depth. The genetic and exposure-history diversity represented was limited by the small number of donors. Sampling was limited to blood, and TCR repertoires in tissue likely differ from TCR repertoires in blood.

For CDR1 and CDR2, the germline V gene (reference sequence) lists GTSNPN and SVGIG. The CDR3, cysteine through phenylalanine, is 14 amino acids long. Of the read, only the CDR3 DNA is kept; its 42 bases are in frame from base 1. V sheds 4 bases and J sheds 6 bases, leaving 16 bases between their ends. The donors were healthy, HIV-negative adults with no recently reported acute infections or vaccinations. Every donor was a Caucasian adult residing in Nashville, Tennessee, USA. For unsorted samples, tens of millions of PBMCs were counted and genomic DNA was extracted with the QIAamp DNA Blood Mini kit. Blood was collected by leukapheresis, and PBMCs were isolated by Ficoll-Histopaque density gradient centrifugation and then cryopreserved in liquid nitrogen vapor phase. TCR CDR3 regions were amplified from genomic DNA by multiplex PCR using the deep immunoSEQ assay. Extracted genomic DNA from each cell subset was distributed evenly across all wells of several immunoSEQ 96-well plates, and each plate was treated as a replicate. Each replicate PCR for unsorted PBMC received approximately 300 ng genomic DNA, equal to around 30,000 T cell genomes. Ten immunoSEQ deep assay plates were used to sequence unsorted PBMC genomic DNA. The purified libraries were quantified using a Qubit 3.0 fluorometer, sized with a Bioanalyzer 2100, and then quantified again using the KAPA Library Quantification kit. A separate single-read 150-cycle Illumina NextSeq 550 flow cell was used to sequence each immunoSEQ 96-well plate. In the authors' own workflow: Because the immunoSEQ output held only junctional sequences and lacked quality scores, the filtering could not match the filtering applied to full-length reads. To assign V/J genes and CDR3, sequences were annotated against IMGT germline references using PyIR, a Python wrapper for IgBLAST v1.9. Any read was removed if the V/J assignment was weak (E-value above 1e-6), the CDR3 was missing, or the read contained stop codons, out-of-frame junctions, or ambiguous translated residues. V3J clonotypes were defined as sequences sharing an identical inferred V gene, J gene, and CDR3 amino acid sequence. The percentage overlap between two repertoires was calculated by dividing the number of shared unique clonotypes by the size of the smaller repertoire. Richness of each repertoire was evaluated using RTK rarefaction, the Chao1 estimator, and Recon v2.1 estimates of unobserved clonotypes. In TCRdb, the immuneACCESS table is reduced to in-frame sequences with V and J assigned. These tables do not hold every clone; where another copy was compared, an unresolved V gene accounts for under half, and the others remain unexplained. The V and J calls and clone size are taken from that table; D and trimming were inferred from the DNA. This sample is represented by around 500,000 clones; about three quarters of them were singletons. The ten largest clonotypes hold 10% to 15% of the sample.

The sample holds a few counts of this clone. Its binding antigen is unknown. One base away there is no much larger clone; base qualities are not given. Sequences were obtained from PBMCs. The source is a middle-aged woman in good health. Some clones in this sample may be carry-over from other donors' samples. The chain links TRBV30 with TRBJ1-5; TRBD1 might be the D gene, on 6 matching bases. The CDR3 reads as follows: CAWTRGGGGQPQHF. The bases are TGTGCCTGGACGCGGGGCGGGGGCGGTCAGCCCCAGCATTTT.